These T cell receptor beta chains were read from a single sample in a study of blood T cell repertoires in COVID-19. Sequenced by immunoSEQ multiplex PCR; TCRdb stores in-frame clones only, minus some. The sample shows about 220,000 clones, about 91% of them seen only once. Sequences were obtained from PBMCs or T cells enriched from blood (not recorded which). These receptors were collected from a woman in her thirties or forties with acute COVID-19. CDR3s include the opening cysteine and the closing phenylalanine or tryptophan. Fields, in order: V gene, clone size, J gene, D gene, CDR3 DNA, CDR3 protein. The D gene is left open where the match is weak. For some rows the clone size is stated as once, few or many, or as a class when expanded; others skip it.

>TRBV18|.|TRBJ1-1|.
TGTGCCAGCTCACCACTGGCGGCAGAAATCAACACTGAAGCTTTCTTT
CASSPLAAEINTEAFF
>TRBV4-1|once|TRBJ2-2|TRBD2
TGCGCCAGCAGCCAAGCCCTAGCGGGGGGGCCCGGGGAGCTGTTTTTT
CASSQALAGGPGELFF
>TRBV6-5|.|TRBJ1-4|.
TGTGCCAGCAGTTACGGAGCAAGTAATGAAAAACTGTTTTTT
CASSYGASNEKLFF
>TRBV6-1|.|TRBJ1-4|.
TGTGCCAGCAGTGAAAGTAGGAGGGCCGATGAAAAACTGTTTTTT
CASSESRRADEKLFF
>TRBV19|.|TRBJ1-1|.
TGTGCCAGTAGTATAATGGGGGGGACTGAAGCTTTCTTT
CASSIMGGTEAFF
>TRBV15|.|TRBJ1-5|TRBD1
TGTGCCACCAGTTCGACCGGGACAGGAACACCCAATCAGCCCCAGCATTTT
CATSSTGTGTPNQPQHF
>TRBV30|.|TRBJ1-2|.
TGTGCCTGGAGAATCGGGAACTATGGCTACACCTTC
CAWRIGNYGYTF
>TRBV2|.|TRBJ1-4|TRBD1
TGTGCCAGCAGGGCCGGGACAGGGGAAAAACTGTTTTTT
CASRAGTGEKLFF
>TRBV7-9|once|TRBJ2-3|TRBD2
TGTGCCAGCAGCTCGTCCGGGACTAGCATCACAGATACGCAGTATTTT
CASSSSGTSITDTQYF
>TRBV5-1|.|TRBJ1-2|TRBD1
TGCGCCAGCAGCATTAGTCCAGGGGGCCATGGCTACACCTTC
CASSISPGGHGYTF
>TRBV19|.|TRBJ1-1|.
TGTGCCAGTAGTATCGGGCAAGGGGCGGTGACTGAAGCTTTCTTT
CASSIGQGAVTEAFF
>TRBV3-1/TRBV3-2|.|TRBJ2-3|.
TGTGCCAGCAGCTCCCAGGCTACAGATACGCAGTATTTT
CASSSQATDTQYF
>TRBV5-6|.|TRBJ2-3|TRBD1
TGTGCCAGCAGCTTGGGGGACAGGGGTTGGACAGATACGCAGTATTTT
CASSLGDRGWTDTQYF
>TRBV5-1|.|TRBJ2-7|TRBD1
TGCGCCAGCAGCTTAACCGGGACAGGGGTCCCCTACGAGCAGTACTTC
CASSLTGTGVPYEQYF
>TRBV9|.|TRBJ1-6|.
TGTGCCAGCAGCGTAGAAGAGGGTAGGGCGAATTCACCCCTCCACTTT
CASSVEEGRANSPLHF
>TRBV2|.|TRBJ1-5|.
TGTGCCAGCTCCCGCTTGGACTCGCCCCGGCAGGGGCAGCCCCAGCATTTT
CASSRLDSPRQGQPQHF
>TRBV18|.|TRBJ2-2|TRBD1
TGTGCCAGCTCACCTGGTGACAGGGGGAACACCGGGGAGCTGTTTTTT
CASSPGDRGNTGELFF
>TRBV25-1|.|TRBJ2-3|.
TGTGCCAGCAGTGACCCAGGCAGCACAGATACGCAGTATTTT
CASSDPGSTDTQYF
>TRBV2|once|TRBJ2-3|TRBD1
TGTGCCAGCAACAACCCGGGACAGGGGTCAGATACGCAGTATTTT
CASNNPGQGSDTQYF
>TRBV6-2/TRBV6-3|.|TRBJ2-1|TRBD2
TGTGCCAGCAGTTCGACTAGCGGGGGGCAGAGCTCCTACAATGAGCAGTTCTTC
CASSSTSGGQSSYNEQFF
>TRBV7-9|.|TRBJ1-2|TRBD1
TGTGCCAGCAGCTCGACCGGGACAGGAGGCTACACCTTC
CASSSTGTGGYTF
>TRBV5-1|.|TRBJ1-1|.
TGCGCCAGCAGCTTGTCAAATTTCGGGAGGGGCACTGAAGCTTTCTTT
CASSLSNFGRGTEAFF
>TRBV25-1|.|TRBJ1-6|TRBD1
TGTGCCAGCAGTGAGGAGAGAACCGGGACAGCCAATTCACCCCTCCACTTT
CASSEERTGTANSPLHF
>TRBV5-1|.|TRBJ1-6|.
TGCGCCAGCAGCGAGGGGGTTAGGGATTCACCCCTCCACTTT
CASSEGVRDSPLHF
>TRBV7-2|.|TRBJ2-1|TRBD1
TGTGCCAGCAGCTTATACCCCGGGACAGTGAGCTCCTACAATGAGCAGTTCTTC
CASSLYPGTVSSYNEQFF
>TRBV2|.|TRBJ1-2|TRBD1
TGTGCCAGCAGTTTCGACAGGGCGGTCTACGGCTACACCTTC
CASSFDRAVYGYTF
>TRBV24-1|.|TRBJ2-5|TRBD2
TGTGCCACCAGTGATCCCGGACTAGCGGCAGGGGAGACCCAGTACTTC
CATSDPGLAAGETQYF
>TRBV7-2|.|TRBJ1-6|.
TGTGCCAGCAGCACCACGGACAGCAACAATTCACCCCTCCACTTT
CASSTTDSNNSPLHF
>TRBV5-4|.|TRBJ1-6|TRBD1
TGTGCCAGCAGCTTGGGGCCCGGGACAGAATCACCCCTCCACTTT
CASSLGPGTESPLHF
>TRBV18|few|TRBJ1-3|.
TGTGCCAGCTCACCACGGGGCAGGTCGAACGGAAACACCATATATTTT
CASSPRGRSNGNTIYF
>TRBV6-1|.|TRBJ2-7|.
TGTGCCAGCAGTGATCAACAGGGCTACGAGCAGTACTTC
CASSDQQGYEQYF